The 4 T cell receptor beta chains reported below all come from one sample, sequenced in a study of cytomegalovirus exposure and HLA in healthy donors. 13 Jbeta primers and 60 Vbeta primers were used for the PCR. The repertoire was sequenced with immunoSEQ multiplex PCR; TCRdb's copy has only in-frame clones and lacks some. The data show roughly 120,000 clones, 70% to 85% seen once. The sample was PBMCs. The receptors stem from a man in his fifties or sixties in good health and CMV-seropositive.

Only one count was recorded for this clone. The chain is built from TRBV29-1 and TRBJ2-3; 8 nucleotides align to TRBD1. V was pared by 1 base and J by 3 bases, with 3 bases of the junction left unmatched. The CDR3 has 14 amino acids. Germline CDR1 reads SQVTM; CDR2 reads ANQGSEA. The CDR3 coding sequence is TGCAGCGTTGAAGCTGGACAGGGAACAGATACGCAGTATTTT. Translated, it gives CSVEAGQGTDTQYF.

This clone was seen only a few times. CDR3 region: CASSEYRTADTQYF. CDR3 nucleotide sequence: TGTGCCAGCAGTGAATATCGAACAGCAGATACGCAGTATTTT. The J gene is TRBJ2-3, the V gene TRBV25-1; D gene uncertain. The V end was cut by 0 bases, the J end by 4 bases, with 8 bases between. This CDR3 contains 14 residues. Germline V gives CDR1 MGHDK, CDR2 SYGVNS.

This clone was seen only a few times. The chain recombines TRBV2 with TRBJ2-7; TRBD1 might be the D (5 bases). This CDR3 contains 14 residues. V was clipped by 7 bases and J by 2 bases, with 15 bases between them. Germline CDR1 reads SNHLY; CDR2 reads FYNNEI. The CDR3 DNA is TGTGCCAGCATCATAAACCCAGGGCCCTACGAGCAGTACTTC. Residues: CASIINPGPYEQYF.

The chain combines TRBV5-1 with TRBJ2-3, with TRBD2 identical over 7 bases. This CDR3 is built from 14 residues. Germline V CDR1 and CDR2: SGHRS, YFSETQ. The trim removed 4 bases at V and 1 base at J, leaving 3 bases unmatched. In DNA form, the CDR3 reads TGCGCCAGCAGCGATGGGGGGGGCACAGATACGCAGTATTTT. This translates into CASSDGGGTDTQYF.